A single TCR beta chain is shown here with its context. The V gene's germline CDR1 is SGHKS and CDR2 YYEKEE (reference sequence). Trimming left V 0 bases short and J 9 bases short, with 10 bases between. The CDR3 length is 14 residues. Per the authors' pipeline: The assay estimated nucleated cells by amplifying reference gene primers. The protocol was immunoSEQ multiplex PCR, while the TCRdb copy is restricted to in-frame clones and leaves out a portion. V and J calls and clone size come straight from that table; D and trimming were deduced from the DNA. The sample yields about 180,000 clones, around 89% seen once. The data were taken from a study of blood T cell repertoires in COVID-19. About the study: The study drew acute and convalescent COVID-19 samples from the United States, Italy and Spain. The cDNA or gDNA used as material had been derived from T cells, B-cell-depleted T cells, or PBMCs.

This TCR was recovered from a man aged 18 to 30 who had recovered from COVID-19. This chain uses TRBV5-5 with TRBJ1-6; D remains unclear. The sample taken for sequencing was peripheral blood. The CDR3 region is CASSLGGEGSPLHF. The DNA for the CDR3 is TGTGCCAGCAGCTTGGGTGGGGAGGGTTCACCCCTCCACTTT.